Below are 16 T cell receptor beta chains sequenced from a single sample in a study of PD-1 blockade in mismatch repair-deficient tumors. Sequencing used immunoSEQ multiplex PCR; TCRdb keeps in-frame clones, though not all of them. Of about 34,000 clones listed, 80% are singletons. The sample in question was PBMCs, obtained 6 to 7 weeks after starting pembrolizumab. The source is an adult with mismatch repair-deficient cancer.

The V call is TRBV28, the J call TRBJ2-1; no definite D call. V was pared by 3 bases and J by 3 bases, with 6 bases between. The CDR3 spans 13 residues. Germline V gene lookup returns CDR1 MDHEN and CDR2 SYDVKM. CDR3 in amino acids: CASSFDNYNEQFF. The CDR3 nucleotides read TGTGCCAGCAGTTTCGACAACTACAATGAGCAGTTCTTC.

The V and J genes are TRBV7-8 and TRBJ1-1, with D unclear. The CDR3 has 12 amino acids. The germline CDR1 and CDR2 sequences are SGHVS and FQNEAQ. The germline V and J ends were trimmed by 3 bases and 7 bases, with 9 bases remaining between them. DNA for the CDR3: TGTGCCAGCAGCTTTTGGACTGATGAAGCTTTCTTT. This encodes CASSFWTDEAFF.

The V call is TRBV11-3, the J call TRBJ1-1; 9 bases are a match to TRBD1. Trimming took 2 bases from V and 1 from J; bases not matched to a gene: 2. CDR3 length equals 15 residues. Germline CDR1 reads SGHNT; CDR2 reads YENEEA. CDR3 protein: CASSLWGQGNTEAFF. In DNA, the CDR3 is TGTGCCAGCAGCTTATGGGGACAGGGGAACACTGAAGCTTTCTTT.

This clone ranks as large. The chain employs TRBV7-6 and TRBJ2-7, with TRBD2 matching over 10 bases. The CDR3 loop spans 15 amino acids. From germline, CDR1 is SGHVS and CDR2 FNYEAQ. V was clipped by 1 base and J by 2 bases; unmatched bases: 2. The CDR3: CASSLDTSGAYEQYF. Here the CDR3 DNA reads TGTGCCAGCAGCTTAGATACTAGCGGGGCCTACGAGCAGTACTTC.

The V gene is TRBV9, the J gene TRBJ1-1, with 9 bases identical to TRBD1. J gave up 7 bases and V 3 bases, and 10 bases lay outside the gene matches. Germline CDR1 and CDR2: SGDLS and YYNGEE. The length of the CDR3 is 15 residues. The DNA for the CDR3 is TGTGCCAGCAGCGCATCAGGGACAGGGTCTGTTGAAGCTTTCTTT. Protein sequence: CASSASGTGSVEAFF.

CDR3 amino acids: CASSPPAAGREQYF. DNA for the CDR3: TGTGCCAGCTCACCACCGGCAGCGGGACGCGAGCAGTACTTC. The chain joins TRBV18 to TRBJ2-7, with TRBD2 matching over 7 bases. CDR1 is KGHSH and CDR2 is LQKENI in the germline V gene. Trimming removed 0 bases from V and 6 bases from J; junction bases left unmatched: 5. The CDR3 extends over 14 amino acids.

This clone was detected once. This sequence joins TRBV15 and TRBJ2-1; 10 nucleotides align to TRBD2. V lost 5 bases, J lost 6 bases, and 19 bases stayed unmatched. CDR3 size: 19 residues. From germline, CDR1 is LNHNV and CDR2 YYDKDF (reference sequence). CDR3 in amino acids: CATSVAILAGEVRANEQFF. The CDR3 bases are TGTGCCACCAGCGTAGCAATTCTAGCGGGAGAGGTCCGGGCCAATGAGCAGTTCTTC. The variable domain in full, with the rest retrieved from reference TRBV15 and TRBJ2-1, is DAMVIQNPRYQVTQFGKPVTLSCSQTLNHNVMYWYQQKSSQAPKLLFHYYDKDFNNEADTPDNFQSRRPNTSFCFLDIRSPGLGDTAMYLCATSVAILAGEVRANEQFFGPGTRLTVL.

The V gene is TRBV28, the J gene TRBJ2-2, with TRBD2 matching 8 bases. The CDR3 has 16 residues. Germline values: CDR1 MDHEN, CDR2 SYDVKM. V was clipped by 2 bases and J by 2 bases; unmatched bases: 4. The CDR3 DNA reads TGTGCCAGCAGTTTAAGAACTAGCGGCAACACCGGGGAGCTGTTTTTT. Translated, it gives CASSLRTSGNTGELFF.

Only one count was recorded for this clone. The V gene is TRBV27, the J gene TRBJ1-5; the match to TRBD1 covers 9 bases. Unmatched junction bases numbered 14, after V lost 8 bases and J lost 0 bases. Germline V lookup: CDR1 MNHEY, CDR2 SMNVEV (reference sequence). This CDR3 contains 18 residues. CDR3 in amino acids: CASHPGQGTFYSNQPQHF. DNA of the CDR3: TGTGCCAGCCACCCGGGACAGGGAACCTTTTATAGCAATCAGCCCCAGCATTTT.

The rearrangement uses TRBV9 and TRBJ2-7; D is possibly TRBD1 (7 bases). The V end lost 0 bases, the J end lost 5 bases, and 12 bases lay between the germline ends. The CDR3 is made up of 14 amino acids. The germline gives CDR1 SGDLS, CDR2 YYNGEE. The CDR3 loop is CASSVDRGGDEQYF. In nucleotides, the CDR3 is TGTGCCAGCAGCGTAGACAGGGGAGGCGACGAGCAGTACTTC.

V and J are TRBV29-1 and TRBJ1-5, with D possibly matching TRBD1 (6 bases). The V gene lost 4 bases and the J gene lost 3 bases, with 13 bases spanning the gap. The CDR3 runs 14 residues. Germline V gives CDR1 SQVTM, CDR2 ANQGSEA. The CDR3 region has the DNA TGCAGCGTTGCAGGGGCAGGGGTCAATCAGCCCCAGCATTTT. As protein: CSVAGAGVNQPQHF.

The table lists this clone with a count of one. The V and J genes are TRBV13 and TRBJ2-4; 8 bases are a match to TRBD2. J gave up 13 bases and V 4 bases, and 18 bases lay outside the gene matches. Germline CDR1 and CDR2: PRHDT and FYEKMQ (reference sequence). The CDR3 loop spans 16 amino acids. CDR3 amino acids: CASSSLGGLVLSGQYF. DNA for the CDR3: TGTGCCAGCAGCTCCCTGGGGGGACTAGTCTTGTCGGGCCAGTACTTC.

By share, this clone ranks as medium-sized (0.01 to 0.1%). The CDR3 loop reads CASSQRQGNTIYF. The CDR3 region has the DNA TGTGCCAGCAGTCAACGACAGGGAAACACCATATATTTT. This chain joins TRBV6-5 and TRBJ1-3; D may be TRBD1 (5 bases). V was shortened by 5 bases and J by 4 bases, with 9 bases between the two germline ends. The germline V gene encodes CDR1 MNHEY and CDR2 SVGAGI. The CDR3 length is 13 residues.

The gene calls are TRBV11-2 and TRBJ1-1; the match to TRBD1 covers 10 bases. Per the germline V gene, CDR1 is SGHAT and CDR2 is FQNNGV. The CDR3 length is 16 residues. With 1 base clipped from V and 5 bases from J, the junction kept 7 bases outside the gene matches. As DNA, the CDR3 is TGTGCCAGCAGCTTAGGCGCCGGGACAGGGGTGACTGAAGCTTTCTTT. Amino acids: CASSLGAGTGVTEAFF.

This clone came up a few times. The chain combines TRBV5-1 with TRBJ2-7, with D possibly being TRBD2 (6 bases). CDR1 SGHRS and CDR2 YFSETQ come from the germline V gene. Trimming took off 7 bases at V and 3 bases at J, with 20 bases between the two ends. This CDR3 spans 15 amino acids. The CDR3 here is CASPPTSTSNYEQYF. CDR3 nucleotide sequence: TGCGCCAGCCCACCGACTAGTACCTCAAACTACGAGCAGTACTTC.

This clone was picked up a small number of times. Here the CDR3 reads CASSSKPGDTGELFF. The CDR3 DNA reads as TGTGCCAGCAGTTCTAAGCCAGGGGATACCGGGGAGCTGTTTTTT. The chain links TRBV27 to TRBJ2-2; tentative D call: TRBD1 (6 bases). With 4 bases removed from V and 5 bases from J, the gap between germline ends came to 14 bases. The CDR3 covers 15 residues. CDR1 is MNHEY and CDR2 is SMNVEV in the germline V gene (reference sequence).